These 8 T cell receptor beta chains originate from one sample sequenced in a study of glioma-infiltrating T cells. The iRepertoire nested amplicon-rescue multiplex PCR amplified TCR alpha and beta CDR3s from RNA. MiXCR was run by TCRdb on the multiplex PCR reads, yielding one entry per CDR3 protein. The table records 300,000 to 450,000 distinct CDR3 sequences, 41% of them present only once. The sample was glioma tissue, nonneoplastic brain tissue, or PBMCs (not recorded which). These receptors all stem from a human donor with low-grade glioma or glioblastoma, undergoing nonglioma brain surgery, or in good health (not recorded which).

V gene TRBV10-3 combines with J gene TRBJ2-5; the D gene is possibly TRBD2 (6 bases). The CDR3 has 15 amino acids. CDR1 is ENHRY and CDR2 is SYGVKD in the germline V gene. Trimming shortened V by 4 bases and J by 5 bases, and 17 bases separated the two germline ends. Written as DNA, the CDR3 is TGTGCCATCAGTGCGGGACTTCTTTCGGGGGAGACCCAGTACTTC. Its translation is CAISAGLLSGETQYF.

Here the CDR3 DNA reads TGTGCCAGCAGCCGAAACGGGGGCAGAAAAGAGACCCAGTACTTC. This gives the protein CASSRNGGRKETQYF. The chain recombines TRBV6-5 with TRBJ2-5, with D tentatively TRBD1 or TRBD2 (6 bases each). Looked up from germline, CDR1 is MNHEY and CDR2 is SVGAGI. The CDR3 extends over 15 amino acids. V lost 6 bases to trimming and J lost 3 bases, with 17 bases between them.

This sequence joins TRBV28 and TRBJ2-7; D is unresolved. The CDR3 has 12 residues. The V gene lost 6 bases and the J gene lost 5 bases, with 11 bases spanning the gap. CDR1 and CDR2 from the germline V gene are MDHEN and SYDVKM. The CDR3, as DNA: TGTGCCAGCAGCTGGGCTAGAGACGAGCAGTACTTC. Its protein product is CASSWARDEQYF.

The CDR3 loop is CASGFTEGTEAFF. DNA of the CDR3: TGCGCCAGCGGATTCACGGAAGGCACTGAAGCTTTCTTT. The chain links TRBV5-1 to TRBJ1-1; D gene unclear. Trimming shortened V by 7 bases and J by 4 bases, and 14 bases separated the two germline ends. Germline lookup yields CDR1 SGHRS and CDR2 YFSETQ. This CDR3 comprises 13 residues.

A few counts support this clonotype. DNA for the CDR3: TGTGCCAGCAGACTCGGCAGGGGGAGTAGCTCCTACAATGAGCAGTTCTTC. This sequence encodes CASRLGRGSSSYNEQFF. V gene TRBV6-1 combines with J gene TRBJ2-1; 7 bases match TRBD1. The CDR3 runs 17 residues. The germline gives CDR1 MNHNS, CDR2 SASEGT. The trim removed 6 bases at V and 0 bases at J, leaving 11 bases unmatched.

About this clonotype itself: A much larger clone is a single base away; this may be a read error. The CDR3 DNA reads as TGTGCCATCAGCAAGAACACTGAAGCTTCCTTT. Its translation: CAISKNTEASF. The genes are TRBV10-3 and TRBJ1-1; no clear D gene. The CDR3 runs to 11 residues. Germline lookup yields CDR1 ENHRY and CDR2 SYGVKD.

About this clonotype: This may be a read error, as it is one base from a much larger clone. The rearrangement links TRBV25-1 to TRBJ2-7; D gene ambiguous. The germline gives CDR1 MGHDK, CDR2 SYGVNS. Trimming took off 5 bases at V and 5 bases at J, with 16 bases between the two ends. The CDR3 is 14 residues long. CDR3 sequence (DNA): TGTGCCAGCAGTATACAGCAGTTTGGTGACGAGCAGTACTTC. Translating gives CASSIQQFGDEQYF.

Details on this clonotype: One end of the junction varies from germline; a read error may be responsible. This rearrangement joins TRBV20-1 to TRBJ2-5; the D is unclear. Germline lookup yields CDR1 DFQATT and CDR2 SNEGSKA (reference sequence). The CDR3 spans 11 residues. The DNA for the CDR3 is TGCAGTGCTAGAGGCGAGGCCCCTCCAGACTTC. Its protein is CSARGEAPPDF.